This T cell receptor beta chain emerged from a study of cytomegalovirus exposure and HLA in healthy donors. Notes on this clone: Its specificity is unknown.

Regarding donors, all were healthy bone marrow donors. The PCR ran on 60 Vbeta and 13 Jbeta primers. Here immunoSEQ multiplex PCR was the method, and the copy in TCRdb shows in-frame clones only, minus some. The data hold 150,000 to 200,000 clones, with approximately 82% observed a single time. Findings and caveats of the study: Only CMV serostatus was available as immune exposure information. What TCR beta sequences reportedly achieved was accurate prediction of HLA-A and HLA-B alleles in most subjects. In a later analysis, DRB1 alleles had the most associated TCRs; HLA-C alleles the fewest.

This TCR was sampled from a woman between 40 and 50 years old in good health and CMV-seropositive. The source material was PBMCs.

The CDR3 coding sequence is TGTGCCAGCAGTTTAAGCGACAGCAGCTCTGGAAACACCATATATTTT. It codes for CASSLSDSSSGNTIYF. The V call is TRBV28, the J call TRBJ1-3; D is perhaps TRBD1 (5 bases). The V gene lost 2 bases and the J gene lost 0 bases, with 11 bases spanning the gap. Germline assignment: CDR1 MDHEN and CDR2 SYDVKM. The CDR3 covers 16 residues.